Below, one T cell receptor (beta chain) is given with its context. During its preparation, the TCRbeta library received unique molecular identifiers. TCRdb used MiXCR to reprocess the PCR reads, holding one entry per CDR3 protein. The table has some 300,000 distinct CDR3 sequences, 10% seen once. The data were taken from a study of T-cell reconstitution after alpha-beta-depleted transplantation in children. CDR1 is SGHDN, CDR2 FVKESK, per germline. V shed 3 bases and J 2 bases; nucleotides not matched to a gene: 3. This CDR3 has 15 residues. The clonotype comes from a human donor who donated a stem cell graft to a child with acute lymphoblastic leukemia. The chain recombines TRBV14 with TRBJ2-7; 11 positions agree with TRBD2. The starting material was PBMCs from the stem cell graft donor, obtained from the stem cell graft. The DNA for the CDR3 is TGTGCCAGCAGCCACAAACTAGCGGGAGCCTACGAGCAGTACTTC. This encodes CASSHKLAGAYEQYF.